These T cell receptor beta chains were read from a single sample in a study of CD8+ T cells in alopecia areata. Profiled with immunoSEQ multiplex PCR; TCRdb holds only in-frame clones, not every one. The top ten hold 1.2% of the sample, which has a few hundred thousand clones, about 68% seen once. This sample comprised CD4+ T cells sorted from blood, obtained at week 0. The source is a human donor with alopecia areata. CDR3s include the opening cysteine and the closing phenylalanine or tryptophan. The D gene is left open where the match is weak. Expanded clones get a size class; other rows say once, few or many, or leave the size out.

V	J	size	D	DNA	CDR3
TRBV29-1	TRBJ2-7	few	NA	TGCAGCGTTGTCAGGGACGAGCAGTACTTC	CSVVRDEQYF
TRBV4-3	TRBJ1-1	NA	NA	TGCGCCAGCAGCCAAGTTCCCTGGGGTGCGGCTGAAGCTTTCTTT	CASSQVPWGAAEAFF
TRBV7-8	TRBJ1-2	NA	NA	TGTGCCAGCATCCCGGGCCATCTTCTATCTAACTATGGCTACACCTTC	CASIPGHLLSNYGYTF
TRBV5-1	TRBJ2-3	NA	NA	TGCGCCAGCAGCCCTGTCCGTTCATTAGGGCCTCGAACAGATACGCAGTATTTT	CASSPVRSLGPRTDTQYF
TRBV5-6	TRBJ2-3	NA	NA	TGTGCCAGCGTCGACCTAGGAACGACAGATACGCAGTATTTT	CASVDLGTTDTQYF
TRBV29-1	TRBJ1-1	NA	TRBD1	TGCAGCGCAACCGGGACAGCAAACACTGAAGCTTTCTTT	CSATGTANTEAFF
TRBV6-5	TRBJ1-1	NA	NA	TGTGCCAGCACTCCCAGGGTTGGGTTAGACACTGAAGCTTTCTTT	CASTPRVGLDTEAFF
TRBV7-2	TRBJ2-7	NA	NA	TGTGCCAGCAGCTTAGCCGGCGGGCAGCACTACGAGCAGTACTTC	CASSLAGGQHYEQYF
TRBV5-6	TRBJ2-5	few	NA	TGTGCCAGCAGCTTGTCGGGGGAAGAGACCCAGTACTTC	CASSLSGEETQYF
TRBV5-1	TRBJ1-2	once	TRBD1	TGCGCCAGCAGCTCGGGACAGCTTTATGGCTACACCTTC	CASSSGQLYGYTF
TRBV19	TRBJ1-2	NA	TRBD1	TGTGCCAGTAGTACGACAGGGAGAACTAACTATGGCTACACCTTC	CASSTTGRTNYGYTF
TRBV19	TRBJ2-2	many	NA	TGTGCCAGTAAAGGAGGGAACACCGGGGAGCTGTTTTTT	CASKGGNTGELFF
TRBV30	TRBJ2-3	few	NA	TGTGCCTGCATGGTGAGGGATACGCAGTATTTT	CACMVRDTQYF
TRBV29-1	TRBJ1-2	NA	TRBD1	TGCAGCGTCCCAGGGGGCAGCTATGGCTACACCTTC	CSVPGGSYGYTF
TRBV5-1	TRBJ1-2	NA	NA	TGCGCCAGCAGCCCCGAAGGGGGGTTTAACTATGGCTACACCTTC	CASSPEGGFNYGYTF
TRBV2	TRBJ2-1	NA	TRBD1	TGTGCCAGCACCGAGGACAGGGTCGCCTACAATGAGCAGTTCTTC	CASTEDRVAYNEQFF
TRBV29-1	TRBJ2-5	NA	NA	TGCAGCGCCGGGGCAGGGGAAGAGACCCAGTACTTC	CSAGAGEETQYF
TRBV5-1	TRBJ2-7	NA	NA	TGCGCCAGCACCGGGGACAATTCCTACGAGCAGTACTTC	CASTGDNSYEQYF
TRBV14	TRBJ1-2	NA	NA	TGTGCCAGCAGCCAAGTGAACTATGGCTACACCTTC	CASSQVNYGYTF
TRBV10-3	TRBJ2-7	once	TRBD2	TGTGCCATCAGAGATCCTAGCGGGGGCACCTACGAGCAGTACTTC	CAIRDPSGGTYEQYF
TRBV5-6	TRBJ2-3	NA	TRBD1	TGTGCCAGCAGCTCCGGACAGGGTGGAAAGTATTTT	CASSSGQGGKYF
TRBV7-9	TRBJ1-6	NA	TRBD1	TGTGCCAGCAGCTTGGACAGGGGTGGCTCACCCCTCCACTTT	CASSLDRGGSPLHF
TRBV10-3	TRBJ1-2	NA	TRBD1	TGTGCCATCGGACAGGGGGAAAACTATGGCTACACCTTC	CAIGQGENYGYTF
TRBV14	TRBJ2-2	once	NA	TGTGCCAGCAGGTTCAGAGAAGGGGAGCTGTTTTTT	CASRFREGELFF
TRBV5-6	TRBJ1-1	NA	NA	TGTGCCAGCAGCTTGATGGGACACGGCATGAACACTGAAGCTTTCTTT	CASSLMGHGMNTEAFF
TRBV6-5	TRBJ1-2	few	NA	TGTGCCAGCAGAAGAGGGACGGCTGCTAACTATGGCTACACCTTC	CASRRGTAANYGYTF
TRBV10-3	TRBJ2-3	few	TRBD1	TGTGCCATCAGCACAGGGGGAGATACGCAGTATTTT	CAISTGGDTQYF
TRBV29-1	TRBJ2-7	few	TRBD1	TGCAGCGTGGGGACAGGCTACGAGCAGTACTTC	CSVGTGYEQYF
TRBV18	TRBJ2-2	few	NA	TGTGCCAGCTCAGCATTCCAGGGGTCCGACACCGGGGAGCTGTTTTTT	CASSAFQGSDTGELFF
TRBV11-1	TRBJ2-5	NA	NA	TGTGCCAGCAGCTTAGGAGGCCACGGACTAAAAGAGACCCAGTACTTC	CASSLGGHGLKETQYF
TRBV29-1	TRBJ2-5	NA	NA	TGCAGCGTTGGGGTTTTTGAGACCCAGTACTTC	CSVGVFETQYF
TRBV2	TRBJ2-7	NA	NA	TGTGCCAGCAGTGAACCGGGACTCCCGACCGAGCAGTACTTC	CASSEPGLPTEQYF
TRBV12-5	TRBJ1-3	NA	NA	TGTGCTAGTAAGGATCATCCTGGAAACACCATATATTTT	CASKDHPGNTIYF
TRBV30	TRBJ2-7	NA	NA	TGTGCCTGGAGCCCGGGACATTCGAGCTCCTACGAGCAGTACTTC	CAWSPGHSSSYEQYF
TRBV12-5	TRBJ1-5	NA	NA	TGTGCTAGTGGCCTCGCGTTGGGGGCGCATCAGCCCCAGCATTTT	CASGLALGAHQPQHF
TRBV29-1	TRBJ2-7	NA	NA	TGCAGCGTTGATACAGGATACGAGCAGTACTTC	CSVDTGYEQYF
TRBV6-5	TRBJ2-7	NA	NA	TGTGCCAGCGGCAAAGGGCGCTCCTACGAGCAGTACTTC	CASGKGRSYEQYF
TRBV7-2	TRBJ2-3	NA	NA	TGTGCCAGCACCAGCACAGATACGCAGTATTTT	CASTSTDTQYF
TRBV12-2	TRBJ1-1	NA	NA	TGTGCAAGTCGCTTAGCGGCAGGGTTGAACACTGAAGCTTTCTTT	CASRLAAGLNTEAFF
TRBV5-1	TRBJ2-7	NA	NA	TGCGCCAGCAGCCCGTCTCCTTCCGAATCCTACGAGCAGTACTTC	CASSPSPSESYEQYF
TRBV5-6	TRBJ1-2	NA	NA	TGTGCCAGCAGCTTGGGTCTGGCAGACAACTATGGCTACACCTTC	CASSLGLADNYGYTF
TRBV29-1	TRBJ1-1	NA	NA	TGCAGCGTTGGGACACCCATGAACACTGAAGCTTTCTTT	CSVGTPMNTEAFF